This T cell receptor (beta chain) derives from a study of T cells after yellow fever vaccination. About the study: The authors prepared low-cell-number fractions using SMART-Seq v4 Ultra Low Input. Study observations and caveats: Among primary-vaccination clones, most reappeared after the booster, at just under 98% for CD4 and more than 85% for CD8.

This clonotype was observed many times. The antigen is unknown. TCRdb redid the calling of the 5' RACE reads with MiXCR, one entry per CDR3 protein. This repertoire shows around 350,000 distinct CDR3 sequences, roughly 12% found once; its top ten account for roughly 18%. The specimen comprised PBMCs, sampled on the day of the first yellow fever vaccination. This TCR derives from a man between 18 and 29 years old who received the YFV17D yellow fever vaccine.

CDR3 residues: CATRALGEQFF. CDR3 sequence (DNA): TGTGCCACCAGAGCCCTAGGTGAGCAGTTCTTC. This sequence joins TRBV24-1 and TRBJ2-1, with unresolved D. This CDR3 has 11 residues. Germline CDR1 KGHDR, CDR2 SFDVKD. The V gene lost 7 bases and the J gene lost 9 bases, with 9 bases spanning the gap.